The next 14 T cell receptor beta chains were all read from a single sample in a study of identical twins. TCRdb reprocessed the 5' RACE reads via MiXCR and lists one record per CDR3 protein. The sample shows 750,000 to 950,000 distinct CDR3 sequences, about 12% of them seen only once. This same sample was also part of a study on yellow fever vaccine responses in identical twins.

The specimen was PBMCs. The receptors stem from a woman aged 18-30 years in good health.

This clonotype came up many times. The chain employs TRBV4-1 and TRBJ2-2; D gene unclear. V was cut by 4 bases and J by 5 bases, with 8 bases left in between. Germline V gene lookup returns CDR1 MGHRA and CDR2 YSYEKL. This CDR3 region has 13 residues. The CDR3: CASSPRETGELFF. Here the CDR3 DNA reads TGCGCCAGCAGCCCAAGAGAGACCGGGGAGCTGTTTTTT.

The chain uses TRBV11-2 and TRBJ2-7; no reliable D call. Between the trimmed V and J ends, which lost 1 base and 1 base, there was a span of 11 bases. The length of the CDR3 is 15 residues. Per the germline V gene, CDR1 is SGHAT and CDR2 is FQNNGV. The CDR3 bases are TGTGCCAGCAGCTTAGTGGCTATGGGGTCCTACGAGCAGTACTTC. Amino acid sequence: CASSLVAMGSYEQYF.

The V gene is TRBV4-1, the J gene TRBJ2-5; D might be TRBD1 (5 bases). There are 15 residues in the CDR3. In germline, CDR1 is MGHRA, CDR2 YSYEKL. V dropped 1 base and J dropped 1 base, with 10 bases sitting between them. The CDR3 DNA reads TGCGCCAGCAGCCAAGCCGCTAGGGGCCAAGAGACCCAGTACTTC. Encoded protein: CASSQAARGQETQYF.

This chain connects TRBV18 to TRBJ2-5; no reliable D call. Germline values: CDR1 KGHSH, CDR2 LQKENI. The CDR3 extends over 14 amino acids. V shed 2 bases and J shed 0 bases, with 7 bases lying between them. CDR3 sequence reads: CASSPWGYQETQYF. CDR3 in DNA: TGTGCCAGCTCACCATGGGGTTACCAAGAGACCCAGTACTTC.

This clonotype was seen only a few times. The gene calls are TRBV2 and TRBJ2-7, with 8 nucleotides matching TRBD2. The V segment lost 8 bases and the J segment 3 bases; nucleotides outside the gene matches: 15. CDR3 length: 16 residues. CDR1 is SNHLY, CDR2 FYNNEI, per germline. CDR3 region: CASFPGLGILDYEQYF. The CDR3 nucleotides read TGTGCCAGCTTTCCGGGACTAGGGATTTTGGACTACGAGCAGTACTTC.

This chain uses TRBV7-3 with TRBJ2-1, with 11 bases lining up with TRBD2. CDR3 size: 16 residues. Losses at the gene ends were 5 bases for V and 0 bases for J; bases not matched to a gene: 3. The germline gives CDR1 SGHTA, CDR2 FQGTGA. CDR3 protein: CASSATSGSSYNEQFF. The CDR3 nucleotides read TGTGCCAGCAGCGCCACTAGCGGGAGCTCCTACAATGAGCAGTTCTTC.

This clonotype was observed a handful of times. This chain links TRBV12-3 or TRBV12-4 with TRBJ1-4; TRBD1 is a possible D gene (5 bases). The ends were cut back, 5 bases at V and 8 bases at J, with 9 bases in the middle. CDR3 length: 12 residues. Here the CDR3 reads CASSAYREKLFF. In DNA, the CDR3 is TGTGCCAGCAGTGCTTACAGGGAAAAACTGTTTTTT.

The genes are TRBV2 and TRBJ1-4; D may be TRBD1 (5 bases). CDR1 is SNHLY, CDR2 FYNNEI, per germline. The germline V and J ends were trimmed by 6 bases and 6 bases, with 14 bases remaining between them. The CDR3 has 14 residues. This chain's CDR3 is CASSGTQGYEKLFF. CDR3 in DNA: TGTGCCAGCAGCGGGACCCAAGGGTATGAAAAACTGTTTTTT.

This clonotype was detected only a few times. The CDR3 DNA follows: TGTGCCAGCAGCTTGTACAGGGCGAACACCGGGGAGCTGTTTTTT. Translated, it gives CASSLYRANTGELFF. J is TRBJ2-2 and V is TRBV5-6; D is possibly TRBD1 (6 bases). Trimming removed 1 base at V and 0 bases at J, with 7 bases between. This CDR3 is 15 amino acids long. Germline CDR1 reads SGHDT; CDR2 reads YYEEEE.

This chain links TRBV7-9 with TRBJ1-1; unclear D gene. The CDR3 length is 14 residues. CDR1 SEHNR and CDR2 FQNEAQ come from the germline V gene (reference sequence). Trimming shortened V by 2 bases and J by 5 bases, and 12 bases separated the two germline ends. The CDR3, as DNA: TGTGCCAGCAGCTTAAGTGGGGTGGGGACTGAAGCTTTCTTT. Translated: CASSLSGVGTEAFF.

The chain employs TRBV24-1 and TRBJ2-3; 8 bases match TRBD2. The V gene end was trimmed by 3 bases and the J gene end by 5 bases; junction bases not matched to a gene: 18. Germline CDR1 and CDR2: KGHDR and SFDVKD. This CDR3 has 19 residues. The CDR3 nucleotides are TGTGCCACCAGTGATCCGCCTTTGGTGGGCAGCGGGAGAGGAGATACGCAGTATTTT. Translating it yields CATSDPPLVGSGRGDTQYF.

This clonotype was picked up a small number of times. V and J are TRBV19 and TRBJ1-1; maybe TRBD1 (6 bases). This CDR3 is 13 amino acids long. Germline CDR1 and CDR2: LNHDA and SQIVND (reference sequence). The V and J ends lost 11 bases and 1 base respectively, with 14 bases between them. The CDR3, as DNA: TGTGCCGCGGGGGGCCGGGGGAACACTGAAGCTTTCTTT. Amino acids: CAAGGRGNTEAFF.

This clonotype has a count of ten or more. The V and J genes are TRBV7-3 and TRBJ2-1, with D tentatively TRBD1 or TRBD2 (5 bases each). Trimming cost V 4 bases and J 9 bases, with 10 bases left between them. CDR1 and CDR2 from the germline V gene are SGHTA and FQGTGA. There are 12 residues in the CDR3. CDR3: CASSSRGGEQFF. Here the CDR3 DNA reads TGTGCCAGCAGCTCCCGTGGGGGTGAGCAGTTCTTC.

This clonotype has just a few counts. J is TRBJ2-1 and V is TRBV29-1; D is possibly TRBD1 (5 bases). CDR1 is SQVTM and CDR2 is ANQGSEA in the germline V gene. The CDR3 sequence is 15 residues long. The germline V and J ends were trimmed by 5 bases and 6 bases, with 20 bases remaining between them. The CDR3 DNA is TGCAGCGTTAGGGCTTGGGCCCAGGGTCCCAATGAGCAGTTCTTC. It codes for CSVRAWAQGPNEQFF.